The entry below gives a single T cell receptor beta chain sequence along with its context. Its target is not known. The record originates from a study of blood T cells in healthy people across ages. Germline loops: CDR1 LGHNA, CDR2 YNFKEQ. The CDR3 runs 15 residues. Trimming shortened V by 1 base and J by 11 bases, and 18 bases separated the two germline ends. Study-wide results and caveats: Unsorted PBMCs prevented conclusive naive versus antigen-experienced comparison.

Through a sample-barcoded 5' primer and a J-beta primer mix, a second PCR was run for roughly 6 to 11 cycles. TCRdb passed the 5' RACE reads through MiXCR, listing each CDR3 protein once. Of approximately 800,000 distinct CDR3 sequences listed, roughly 35% are singletons. The specimen was blood. The clonotype comes from a young man in good health. This chain joins TRBV4-2 and TRBJ1-5, with D hard to call. CDR3 residues: CASSQVADGSWAQHF. The CDR3 nucleotides read TGTGCCAGCAGCCAAGTCGCCGACGGGTCCTGGGCCCAGCATTTT.